This paragraph covers one T cell receptor (beta chain) sequence. Its antigen remains unidentified. The sample originates from a study of CD8 T cells in ankylosing spondylitis. Study-wide findings and caveats: Disease-linked clones proved CD8+ and comparatively uncommon in peripheral blood. Significant enrichment of disease-linked clones was reported in matched ankylosing spondylitis synovial fluid. In ankylosing spondylitis blood, a motif of eight highly homologous TCR beta variants appeared characteristic.

J lost 6 bases, V lost 0 bases, and 14 bases had no gene match. Looked up from germline, CDR1 is SGHAT and CDR2 is FQNNGV. The CDR3 consists of 18 residues. Quantitative 5'-RACE with molecular barcodes generated TCR beta libraries. TCRdb fed the 5' RACE reads into MiXCR, producing one record per CDR3 protein. Here the sample spans about 270,000 distinct CDR3 sequences, over 30% being singletons. The chain uses TRBV11-2 and TRBJ2-3; 8 bases agree with TRBD2. This clonotype originated in a male donor with ankylosing spondylitis or in good health (not recorded which). Input material: blood, either unsorted or a sorted T cell fraction (not recorded which). The CDR3 DNA reads TGTGCCAGCAGCTTAGATCTACCAGGTAGCGGGGTAGGGGATACGCAGTATTTT. It is translated as CASSLDLPGSGVGDTQYF. Complete variable domain (other parts from reference TRBV11-2 and TRBJ2-3): EAGVAQSPRYKIIEKRQSVAFWCNPISGHATLYWYQQILGQGPKLLIQFQNNGVVDDSQLPKDRFSAERLKGVDSTLKIQPAKLEDSAVYLCASSLDLPGSGVGDTQYFGPGTRLTVL.